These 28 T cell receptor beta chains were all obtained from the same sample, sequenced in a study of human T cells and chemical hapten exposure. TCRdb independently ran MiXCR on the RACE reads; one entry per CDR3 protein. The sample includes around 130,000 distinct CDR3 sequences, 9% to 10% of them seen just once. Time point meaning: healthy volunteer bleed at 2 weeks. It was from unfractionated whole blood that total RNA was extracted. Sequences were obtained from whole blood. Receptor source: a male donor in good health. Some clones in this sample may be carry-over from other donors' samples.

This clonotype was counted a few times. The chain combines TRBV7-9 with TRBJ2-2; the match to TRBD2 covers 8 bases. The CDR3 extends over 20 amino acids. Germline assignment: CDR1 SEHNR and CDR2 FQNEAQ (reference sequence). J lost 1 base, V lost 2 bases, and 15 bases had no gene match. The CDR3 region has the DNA TGTGCCAGCAGCTTAAGCATACGGGGGCCACTAGCGGAGAACACCGGGGAGCTGTTTTTT. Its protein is CASSLSIRGPLAENTGELFF.

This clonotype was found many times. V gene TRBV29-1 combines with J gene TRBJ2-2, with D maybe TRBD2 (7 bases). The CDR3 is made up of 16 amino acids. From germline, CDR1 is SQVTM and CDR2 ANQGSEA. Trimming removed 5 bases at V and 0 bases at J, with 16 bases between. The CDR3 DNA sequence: TGCAGCGTTAAAGGGGGGACTAACACGAACACCGGGGAGCTGTTTTTT. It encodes CSVKGGTNTNTGELFF.

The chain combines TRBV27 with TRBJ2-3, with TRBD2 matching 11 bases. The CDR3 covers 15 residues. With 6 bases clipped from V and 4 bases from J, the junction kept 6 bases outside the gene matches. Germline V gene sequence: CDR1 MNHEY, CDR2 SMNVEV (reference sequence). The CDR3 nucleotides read TGTGCCAGCAGCTTTAGCGGGAGGGCCCCAGATACGCAGTATTTT. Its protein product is CASSFSGRAPDTQYF.

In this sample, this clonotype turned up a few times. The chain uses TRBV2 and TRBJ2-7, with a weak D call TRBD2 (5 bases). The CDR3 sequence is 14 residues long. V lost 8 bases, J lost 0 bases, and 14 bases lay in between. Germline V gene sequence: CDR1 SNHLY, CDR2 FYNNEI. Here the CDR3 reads CASLGRGSSYEQYF. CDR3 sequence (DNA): TGTGCCAGCTTAGGACGGGGAAGCTCCTACGAGCAGTACTTC.

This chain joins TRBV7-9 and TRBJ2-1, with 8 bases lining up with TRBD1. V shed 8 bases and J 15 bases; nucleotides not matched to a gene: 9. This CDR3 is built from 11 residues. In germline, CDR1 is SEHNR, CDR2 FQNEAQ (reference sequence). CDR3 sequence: CASWGTGYWFF. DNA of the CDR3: TGTGCCAGCTGGGGGACAGGCTATTGGTTCTTC.

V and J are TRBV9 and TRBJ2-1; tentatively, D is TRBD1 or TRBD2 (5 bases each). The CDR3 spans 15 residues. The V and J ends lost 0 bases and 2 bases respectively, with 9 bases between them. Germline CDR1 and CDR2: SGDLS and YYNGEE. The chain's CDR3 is CASSVGQGAYNEQFF. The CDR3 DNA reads TGTGCCAGCAGCGTAGGCCAGGGAGCCTACAATGAGCAGTTCTTC.

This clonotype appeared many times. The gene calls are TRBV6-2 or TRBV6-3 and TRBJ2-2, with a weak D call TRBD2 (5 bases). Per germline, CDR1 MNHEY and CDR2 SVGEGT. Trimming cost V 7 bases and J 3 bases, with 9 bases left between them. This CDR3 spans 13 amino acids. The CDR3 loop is CASTLEDTGELFF. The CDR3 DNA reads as TGTGCCAGCACCTTGGAGGACACCGGGGAGCTGTTTTTT.

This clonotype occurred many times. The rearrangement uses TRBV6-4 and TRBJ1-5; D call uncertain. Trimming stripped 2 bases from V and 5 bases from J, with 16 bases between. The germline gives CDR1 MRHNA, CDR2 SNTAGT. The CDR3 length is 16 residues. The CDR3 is CASSDRDGRNDQPQHF. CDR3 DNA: TGTGCCAGCAGTGACCGAGACGGACGAAACGATCAGCCCCAGCATTTT.

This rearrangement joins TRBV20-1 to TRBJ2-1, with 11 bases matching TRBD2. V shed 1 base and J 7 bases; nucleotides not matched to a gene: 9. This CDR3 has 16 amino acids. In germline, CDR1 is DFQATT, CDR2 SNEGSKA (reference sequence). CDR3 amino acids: CSARALTSGTGNEQFF. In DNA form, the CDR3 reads TGCAGTGCTAGAGCCCTGACTAGCGGGACAGGAAATGAGCAGTTCTTC.

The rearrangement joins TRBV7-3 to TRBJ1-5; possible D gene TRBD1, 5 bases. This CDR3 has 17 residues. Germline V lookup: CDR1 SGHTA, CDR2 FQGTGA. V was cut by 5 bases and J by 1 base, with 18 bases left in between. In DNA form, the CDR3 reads TGTGCCAGCAGCCCGCAACTCGGGACGGGGAGCAATCAGCCCCAGCATTTT. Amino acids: CASSPQLGTGSNQPQHF.

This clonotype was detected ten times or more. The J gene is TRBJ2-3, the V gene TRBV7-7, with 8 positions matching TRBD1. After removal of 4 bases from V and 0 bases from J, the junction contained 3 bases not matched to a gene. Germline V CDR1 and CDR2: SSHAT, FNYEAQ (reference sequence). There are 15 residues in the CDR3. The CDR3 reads CASSYRGASTDTQYF. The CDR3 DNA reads TGTGCCAGCAGCTACAGGGGGGCTAGCACAGATACGCAGTATTTT.

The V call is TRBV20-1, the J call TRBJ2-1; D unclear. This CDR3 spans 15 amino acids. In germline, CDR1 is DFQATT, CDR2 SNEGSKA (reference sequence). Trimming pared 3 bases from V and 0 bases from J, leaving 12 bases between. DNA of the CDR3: TGCAGTGCTAGGCCAGCTACGAGCTCCTACAATGAGCAGTTCTTC. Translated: CSARPATSSYNEQFF.

Here the CDR3 DNA reads TGCAGTGCGGAACCCAAGGGGCGATACAATGAGCAGTTCTTC. Its protein product is CSAEPKGRYNEQFF. The chain links TRBV20-1 to TRBJ2-1; tentatively, D is TRBD1 (5 bases). CDR1 is DFQATT, CDR2 SNEGSKA, per germline (reference sequence). The CDR3 totals 14 residues. V lost 6 bases and J 4 bases, leaving 16 bases between the germline ends.

CDR3 sequence (DNA): TGTGCCAGCAGTACGACTAGCGGGAGGGCCTGGGGTAAGCAGTTCTTC. It encodes CASSTTSGRAWGKQFF. The chain uses TRBV27 and TRBJ2-1, with 14 bases identical to TRBD2. CDR3 length: 16 residues. CDR1 is MNHEY and CDR2 is SMNVEV in the germline V gene (reference sequence). Trimming took 5 bases from V and 11 from J; bases not matched to a gene: 11.

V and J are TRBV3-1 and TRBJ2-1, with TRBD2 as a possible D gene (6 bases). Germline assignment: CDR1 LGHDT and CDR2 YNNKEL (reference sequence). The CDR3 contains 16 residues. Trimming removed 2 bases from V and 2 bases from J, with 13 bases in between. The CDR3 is CASSQYGLLPYNEQFF. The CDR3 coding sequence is TGTGCCAGCAGCCAATACGGACTACTACCCTACAATGAGCAGTTCTTC.

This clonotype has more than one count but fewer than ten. The CDR3 sequence: CAISDKDSGVETQYF. CDR3 in DNA: TGTGCCATCAGTGACAAGGATAGCGGGGTGGAGACCCAGTACTTC. This rearrangement joins TRBV10-3 to TRBJ2-5; 8 nucleotides align to TRBD2. This CDR3 has 15 amino acids. Germline values: CDR1 ENHRY, CDR2 SYGVKD. J gave up 5 bases and V 3 bases, and 8 bases lay outside the gene matches.

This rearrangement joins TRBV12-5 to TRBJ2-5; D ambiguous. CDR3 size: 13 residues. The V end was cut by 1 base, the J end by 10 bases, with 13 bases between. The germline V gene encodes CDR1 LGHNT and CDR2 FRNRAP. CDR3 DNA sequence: TGTGCTAGTGGTTTGGGACTCCAGCAGAGCCAGTACTTC. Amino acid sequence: CASGLGLQQSQYF.

The CDR3 DNA follows: TGTGCCAGCAGCCTAAGTCATCAGGGGGGAGTGACTGAAGCTTTCTTT. Protein sequence: CASSLSHQGGVTEAFF. The chain is built from TRBV7-2 and TRBJ1-1; 7 bases are shared with TRBD1. V trimming: 5 bases; J trimming: 5 bases; junction bases outside the gene matches: 14. Germline V gives CDR1 SGHTA, CDR2 FQGNSA. The CDR3 length is 16 residues.

The DNA of the CDR3 is TGTGCCAGCAGCGAATATGGACAGGGTAACTACGAGCAGTACTTC. It translates to CASSEYGQGNYEQYF. The chain recombines TRBV6-1 with TRBJ2-7, with 8 bases matching TRBD1. CDR3 length: 15 amino acids. Germline CDR1 MNHNS, CDR2 SASEGT. V was clipped by 6 bases and J by 3 bases; unmatched bases: 10.

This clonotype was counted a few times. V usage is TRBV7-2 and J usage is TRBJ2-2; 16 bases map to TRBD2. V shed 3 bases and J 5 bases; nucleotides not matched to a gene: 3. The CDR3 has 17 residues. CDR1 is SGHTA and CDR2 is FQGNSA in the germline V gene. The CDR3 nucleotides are TGTGCCAGCAGCTTGGGACTAGCGGGGGGGCGAACCGGGGAGCTGTTTTTT. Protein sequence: CASSLGLAGGRTGELFF. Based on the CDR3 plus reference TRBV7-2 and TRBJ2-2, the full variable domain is GAGVSQSPSNKVTEKGKDVELRCDPISGHTALYWYRQSLGQGLEFLIYFQGNSAPDKSGLPSDRFSAERTGGSVSTLTIQRTQQEDSAVYLCASSLGLAGGRTGELFFGEGSRLTVL.

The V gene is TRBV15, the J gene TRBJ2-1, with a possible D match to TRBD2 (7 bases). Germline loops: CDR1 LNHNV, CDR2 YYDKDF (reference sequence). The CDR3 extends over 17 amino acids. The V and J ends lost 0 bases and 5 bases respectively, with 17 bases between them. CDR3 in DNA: TGTGCCACCAGCAGAGATAGGGGGGGCCCGGGGCACAATGAGCAGTTCTTC. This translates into CATSRDRGGPGHNEQFF.

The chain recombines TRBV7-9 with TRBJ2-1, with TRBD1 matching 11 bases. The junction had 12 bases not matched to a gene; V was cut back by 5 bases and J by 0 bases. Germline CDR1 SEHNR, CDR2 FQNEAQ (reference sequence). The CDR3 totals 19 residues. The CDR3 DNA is TGTGCCAGCAGCACCCCGGGACAGGGGGAGTTGAGCTCCTACAATGAGCAGTTCTTC. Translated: CASSTPGQGELSSYNEQFF.

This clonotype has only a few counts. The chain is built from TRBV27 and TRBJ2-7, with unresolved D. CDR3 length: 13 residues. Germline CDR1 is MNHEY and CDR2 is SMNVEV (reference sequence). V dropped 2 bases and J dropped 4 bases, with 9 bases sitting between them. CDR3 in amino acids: CASSLGSQYEQYF. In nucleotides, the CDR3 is TGTGCCAGCAGTTTAGGCAGCCAATACGAGCAGTACTTC.

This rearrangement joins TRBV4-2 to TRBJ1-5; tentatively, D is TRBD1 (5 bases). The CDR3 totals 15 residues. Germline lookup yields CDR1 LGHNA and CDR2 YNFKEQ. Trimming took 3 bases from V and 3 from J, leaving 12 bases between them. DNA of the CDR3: TGTGCCAGCAGCCACAACCGGGACGACAATCAGCCCCAGCATTTT. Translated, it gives CASSHNRDDNQPQHF.

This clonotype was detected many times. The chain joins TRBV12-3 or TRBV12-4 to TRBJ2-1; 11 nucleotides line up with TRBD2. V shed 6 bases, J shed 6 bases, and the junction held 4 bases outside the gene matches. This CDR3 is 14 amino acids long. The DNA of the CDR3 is TGTGCCAGCAGCCCTGGGACTAGCGGCAATGAGCAGTTCTTC. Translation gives CASSPGTSGNEQFF.

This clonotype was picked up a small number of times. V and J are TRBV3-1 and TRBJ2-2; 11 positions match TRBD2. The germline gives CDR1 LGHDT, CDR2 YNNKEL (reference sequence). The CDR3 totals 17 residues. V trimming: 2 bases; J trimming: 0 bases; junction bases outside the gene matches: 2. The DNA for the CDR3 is TGTGCCAGCAGCCAAAGACTAGCGGGACCGAACACCGGGGAGCTGTTTTTT. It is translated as CASSQRLAGPNTGELFF.

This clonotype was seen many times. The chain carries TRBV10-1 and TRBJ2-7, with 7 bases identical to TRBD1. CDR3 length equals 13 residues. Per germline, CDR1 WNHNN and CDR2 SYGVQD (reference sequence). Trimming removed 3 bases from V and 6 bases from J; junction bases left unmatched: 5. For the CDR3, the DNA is TGCGCCAGCAGTGAAGCTACAGGGGTCGAGCAGTACTTC. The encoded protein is CASSEATGVEQYF.

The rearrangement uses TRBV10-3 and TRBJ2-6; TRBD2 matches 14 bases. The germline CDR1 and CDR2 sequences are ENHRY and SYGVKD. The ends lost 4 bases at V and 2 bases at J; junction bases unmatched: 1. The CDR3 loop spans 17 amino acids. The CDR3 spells CAISGGLAGAGANVLTF. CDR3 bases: TGTGCCATCAGTGGGGGACTAGCGGGAGCTGGGGCCAACGTCCTGACTTTC.